This T cell receptor (beta chain) was identified during a study of blood T cell repertoires in COVID-19. For the study at large: The cDNA or gDNA used as material had been derived from T cells, B-cell-depleted T cells, or PBMCs.

Enrollment of patients from Seattle took place during active infection, with longitudinal follow-up. Libraries were prepared by immunoSEQ multiplex PCR; TCRdb keeps only in-frame clonotypes and omits some of them. Of some 180,000 clones listed, roughly 76% were seen once; the top ten hold more than 9.5%. V was clipped by 1 base and J by 8 bases, with 15 bases between them. From germline, CDR1 is SGHNT and CDR2 YYREEE (reference sequence). CDR3 length: 15 residues. Sequenced input: peripheral blood. The receptor was isolated from a woman aged 40 to 49 with COVID-19, enrolled during active disease. The genes are TRBV5-4 and TRBJ2-2; D unclear. CDR3 DNA sequence: TGTGCCAGCAGCTTGCGGGTTAGAGCGAGGGGGGAGCTGTTTTTT. Residues: CASSLRVRARGELFF. The full variable domain, completed using reference TRBV5-4 and TRBJ2-2, is ETGVTQSPTHLIKTRGQQVTLRCSSQSGHNTVSWYQQALGQGPQFIFQYYREEENGRGNFPPRFSGLQFPNYSSELNVNALELDDSALYLCASSLRVRARGELFFGEGSRLTVL.